The T cell receptor (beta chain) under discussion was sequenced for a study of blood T cell repertoires in COVID-19. Study overall: The study drew acute and convalescent COVID-19 samples from the United States, Italy and Spain.

Only one count was recorded for this clone. In the authors' methods: By means of reference gene primer amplification, nucleated cell counts were estimated. The assay was immunoSEQ multiplex PCR, and TCRdb's table has in-frame clones only and misses some. V, J and clone size were drawn from that table, and D and trimming were deduced from the DNA. Of about 410,000 clones listed, 75% to 90% are singletons. After removal of 1 base from V and 4 bases from J, the junction contained 8 bases not matched to a gene. The CDR3 consists of 15 residues. Germline V gene sequence: CDR1 GTSNPN, CDR2 SVGIG (reference sequence). Seattle patients were enrolled during active infection and followed longitudinally.

Sequenced material: peripheral blood. This receptor was obtained from a woman in her thirties or forties with COVID-19, enrolled during active disease. This chain connects TRBV30 to TRBJ1-1, with 8 bases that match TRBD1. This CDR3 is CAWSAGGSLGTEAFF. As DNA, the CDR3 is TGTGCCTGGAGTGCAGGGGGCTCGCTGGGCACTGAAGCTTTCTTT.